These T cell receptor beta chains were read from a single sample in a study of OX40 agonist ivuxolimab in advanced cancers. Produced via immunoSEQ multiplex PCR; TCRdb's table is partial and in-frame only. The profile covers about 96,000 clones, with under 90% appearing a single time and roughly 5.8% taken by the ten largest. Sequenced here: CD4+ or CD8+ T cells sorted from blood, sampled in a trial of the OX40 agonist ivuxolimab. The receptor set was obtained from an adult with an advanced solid tumor such as melanoma, head and neck, liver or kidney cancer. Both conserved end residues are part of each CDR3. Each record gives: J gene, clone size, D gene, V gene, CDR3 DNA, CDR3 protein. A D gene is named only where the DNA matches it firmly. Clone size appears in some rows only: once, few, many, or a class for an expanded clone.

>TRBJ2-1|-|-|TRBV7-3
TGTGCCAGCAGCTTAGGGGTTAGACCGAACTACAATGAGCAGTTCTTC
CASSLGVRPNYNEQFF
>TRBJ2-7|few|TRBD2|TRBV7-2
TGTGCCAGCAGCCTCAGCGGGGGGGCGAGCTACGAGCAGTACTTC
CASSLSGGASYEQYF
>TRBJ1-1|-|-|TRBV6-1
TGTGCCAGCATAGGGCAGGGAGGCACTGAAGCTTTCTTT
CASIGQGGTEAFF
>TRBJ1-5|-|TRBD1|TRBV7-9
TGTGCCAGCAGTTCGGGACAGGGAGATCAGCCCCAGCATTTT
CASSSGQGDQPQHF
>TRBJ2-1|-|-|TRBV6-4
TGTGCCAGCAGTGAGGGTCCTGAGCAGTTCTTC
CASSEGPEQFF
>TRBJ2-1|-|-|TRBV30
TGTGCCTGGAGGAAGGGGGTCGGGGTGAGTGAGCAGTTCTTC
CAWRKGVGVSEQFF
>TRBJ2-2|-|TRBD1|TRBV28
TGTGCCAGCAGCTTACAGGGGGCCTCGAACACCGGGGAGCTGTTTTTT
CASSLQGASNTGELFF
>TRBJ1-2|-|-|TRBV4-2
TGTGCCAGCAGCCAAGATCCTGGGCAGCCTTATGGCTACACCTTC
CASSQDPGQPYGYTF
>TRBJ1-1|-|TRBD1|TRBV6-6
TGTGCCAGCAGTTCCGGACAGGGAGGAGGTGAAGCTTTCTTT
CASSSGQGGGEAFF
>TRBJ2-1|-|-|TRBV7-8
TGTGCCAGCAGCCCCTTCATATGGGGGAGTTCTGGGGACAATGAGCAGTTCTTC
CASSPFIWGSSGDNEQFF
>TRBJ1-6|once|-|TRBV30
TGTGCCCCGGCGGGGGACCATAATTCACCCCTCCACTTT
CAPAGDHNSPLHF
>TRBJ1-2|-|-|TRBV4-2
TGTGCCAGCAGCCAAGATGCGGCAGGGGATGGCTACACCTTC
CASSQDAAGDGYTF
>TRBJ1-2|-|-|TRBV19
TGTGCCAGTAGTAAGACGGAGGACTATGGCTACACCTTC
CASSKTEDYGYTF
>TRBJ2-3|-|TRBD2|TRBV5-6
TGTGCCAGCAGCTTGGGACTAGCGGGAGGGCCGGTTGCAGATACGCAGTATTTT
CASSLGLAGGPVADTQYF
>TRBJ2-7|-|-|TRBV5-6
TGTGCCAGCAGCTGGTCAGACTACGAGCAGTACTTC
CASSWSDYEQYF
>TRBJ2-3|-|TRBD2|TRBV5-1
TGCGCCAGCAGCTTGAGCGGGAGAGTAAATACGCAGTATTTT
CASSLSGRVNTQYF
>TRBJ1-2|-|-|TRBV14
TGTGCCAGCAGCCAAGACGATTATGGCTACACCTTC
CASSQDDYGYTF
>TRBJ2-1|-|-|TRBV18
TGTGCCAGCTCGCCCAAGGTTAGTAACAGCAATGAGCAGTTCTTC
CASSPKVSNSNEQFF
>TRBJ1-1|-|-|TRBV5-1
TGCGCCAGCAGCTTGTCCAAAGGGGGAAAAGAAGCTTTCTTT
CASSLSKGGKEAFF
>TRBJ2-3|-|TRBD2|TRBV7-3
TGTGCCAGCAGCTTATCTCCTAGCGGGACAGATACGCAGTATTTT
CASSLSPSGTDTQYF
>TRBJ2-5|-|-|TRBV3-2
TGTGCCAGCAGCCAAGATCGGTACTTC
CASSQDRYF